These T cell receptor beta chains were read from a single sample in a study of control samples from healthy donors and cancer patients. Using immunoSEQ multiplex PCR, the repertoire was profiled, and TCRdb retains in-frame clones only, with some absent. The table includes roughly 120,000 clones, 70% to 90% detected once. The specimen sequenced was blood. All receptors come from a woman between 70 and 85 years old in good health. CDR3s include the opening cysteine and the closing phenylalanine or tryptophan. D genes are given only for firm matches. Clone size is shown for a subset of rows, as once, few, many or a class of expanded clone.

d_call	j_call	clone_size	v_call	cdr3_nt	cdr3_aa
NA	TRBJ1-4	NA	TRBV12-3/TRBV12-4	TGTGCCAGCAGACCTGACAGTCCCCGAAGACTGTTTTTT	CASRPDSPRRLFF
NA	TRBJ1-5	few	TRBV7-8	TGTGCCAGCAGCTCGACGGACGCCCCAAGACAGCCCCAGCATTTT	CASSSTDAPRQPQHF
NA	TRBJ2-5	NA	TRBV23-1	TGCGCCAGCAGTCAATTAACCTGCCAGGCGACACGTGTTTCGGAGACCCAGTACTTC	CASSQLTCQATRVSETQYF
TRBD2	TRBJ2-7	NA	TRBV4-2	TGTGCCAGCAGCCAAGATCTGACTAGCGGGGCTGCCTACGAGCAGTACTTC	CASSQDLTSGAAYEQYF
TRBD1	TRBJ2-1	once	TRBV19	TGTGCCAGTAGTAGACAGGGGGCATCGGGAGGTGAGCAGTTCTTC	CASSRQGASGGEQFF
NA	TRBJ1-5	NA	TRBV19	TGTGCCAGTAGTATCTCGGATCAGCCCCAGCATTTT	CASSISDQPQHF
NA	TRBJ1-2	NA	TRBV4-1	TGCGCCAGCAGCCAAGAAGTATTGGGAAACTATGGCTACACCTTC	CASSQEVLGNYGYTF
NA	TRBJ2-7	NA	TRBV10-3	TGTGCCATCAGTGCATGGGAGGAAGGGTACGAGCAGTACTTC	CAISAWEEGYEQYF
NA	TRBJ1-5	NA	TRBV6-5	TGTGCCAGCCGGACTGGGGCAGGGGCGGAACAGCCCCAGCATTTT	CASRTGAGAEQPQHF
NA	TRBJ2-3	few	TRBV9	TGTGCCAGCAGCGTAGGACAAAGTTACACAGATACGCAGTATTTT	CASSVGQSYTDTQYF
NA	TRBJ2-1	NA	TRBV5-5	TGTGCCAGCAAAGGGTGGCAGGCGGACAATGAGCAGTTCTTC	CASKGWQADNEQFF
NA	TRBJ2-7	NA	TRBV27	TGTGCCAGCCGATATGGGGGCGAGCAGTACTTC	CASRYGGEQYF
NA	TRBJ2-7	NA	TRBV7-8	TGTGCCAGCAGCTACCCCGGACAACAAGCTTCCTACGAGCAGTACTTC	CASSYPGQQASYEQYF
NA	TRBJ2-7	NA	TRBV27	TGTGCCAGCAGTTTTGCAGGGCCCACCTACGAGCAGTACTTC	CASSFAGPTYEQYF
NA	TRBJ2-2	NA	TRBV3-1/TRBV3-2	TGTGCCAGCAGCTTCGACGGATGGGGAACCGGGGAGCTGTTTTTT	CASSFDGWGTGELFF
TRBD1	TRBJ2-3	NA	TRBV11-3	TGTGCCAGCAGCTTAACAGGGGTAGATACGCAGTATTTT	CASSLTGVDTQYF